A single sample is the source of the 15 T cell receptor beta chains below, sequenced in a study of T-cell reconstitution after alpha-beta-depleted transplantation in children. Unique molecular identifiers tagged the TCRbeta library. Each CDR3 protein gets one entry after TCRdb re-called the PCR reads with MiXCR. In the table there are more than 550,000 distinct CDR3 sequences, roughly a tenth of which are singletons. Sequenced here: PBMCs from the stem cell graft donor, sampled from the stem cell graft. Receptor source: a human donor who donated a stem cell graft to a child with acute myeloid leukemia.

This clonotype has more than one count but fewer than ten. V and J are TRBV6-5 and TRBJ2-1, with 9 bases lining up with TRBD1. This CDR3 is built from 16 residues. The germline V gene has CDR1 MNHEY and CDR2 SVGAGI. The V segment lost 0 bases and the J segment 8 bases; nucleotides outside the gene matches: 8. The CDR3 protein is CASSYSPGTGFDEQFF. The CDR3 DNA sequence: TGTGCCAGCAGTTACTCGCCCGGGACAGGGTTTGATGAGCAGTTCTTC.

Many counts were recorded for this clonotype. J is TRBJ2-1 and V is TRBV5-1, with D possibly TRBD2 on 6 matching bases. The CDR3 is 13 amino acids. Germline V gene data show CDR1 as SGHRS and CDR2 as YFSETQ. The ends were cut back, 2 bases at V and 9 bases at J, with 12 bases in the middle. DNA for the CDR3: TGCGCCAGCAGCTTTAATTTGGGGGGTGAGCAGTTCTTC. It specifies CASSFNLGGEQFF.

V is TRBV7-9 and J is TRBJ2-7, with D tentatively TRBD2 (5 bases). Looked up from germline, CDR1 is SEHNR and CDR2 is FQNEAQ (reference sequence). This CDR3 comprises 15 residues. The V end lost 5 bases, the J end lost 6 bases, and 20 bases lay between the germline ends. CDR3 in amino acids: CASSEGGQPSREQYF. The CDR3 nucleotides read TGTGCCAGCAGCGAAGGCGGGCAACCCTCCCGCGAGCAGTACTTC.

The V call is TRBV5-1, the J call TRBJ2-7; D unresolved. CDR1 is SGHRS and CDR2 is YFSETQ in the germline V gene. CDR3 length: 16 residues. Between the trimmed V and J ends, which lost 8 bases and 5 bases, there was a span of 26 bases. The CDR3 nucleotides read TGCGCCAGTCAACCTCCTACTGGCGGAAGTCCCCACGAGCAGTACTTC. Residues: CASQPPTGGSPHEQYF.

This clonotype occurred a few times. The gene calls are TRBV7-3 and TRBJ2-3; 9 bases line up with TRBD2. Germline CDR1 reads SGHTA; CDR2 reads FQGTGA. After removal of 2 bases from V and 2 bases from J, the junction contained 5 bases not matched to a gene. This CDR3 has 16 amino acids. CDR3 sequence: CASSLFLAGDTDTQYF. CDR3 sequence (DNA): TGTGCCAGCAGCTTATTTTTAGCGGGGGACACAGATACGCAGTATTTT.

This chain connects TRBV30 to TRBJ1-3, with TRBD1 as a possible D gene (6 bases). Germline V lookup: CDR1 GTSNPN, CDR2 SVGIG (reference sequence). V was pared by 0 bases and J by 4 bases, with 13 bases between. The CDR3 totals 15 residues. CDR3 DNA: TGTGCCTGGAGTGTAACTACAGGGTCAGGAAACACCATATATTTT. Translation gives CAWSVTTGSGNTIYF.

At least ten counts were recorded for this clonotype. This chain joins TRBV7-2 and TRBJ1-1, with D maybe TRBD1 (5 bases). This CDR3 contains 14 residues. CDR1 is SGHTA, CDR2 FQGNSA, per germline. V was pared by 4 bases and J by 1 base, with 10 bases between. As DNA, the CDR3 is TGTGCCAGCAGCTGGGGACGGCAGAACACTGAAGCTTTCTTT. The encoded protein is CASSWGRQNTEAFF.

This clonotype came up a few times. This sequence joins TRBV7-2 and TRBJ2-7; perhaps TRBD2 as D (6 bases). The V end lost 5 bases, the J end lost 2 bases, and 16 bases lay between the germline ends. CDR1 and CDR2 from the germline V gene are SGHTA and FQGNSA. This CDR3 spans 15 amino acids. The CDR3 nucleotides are TGTGCCAGCAGCCTAGGAGGTACTAGCACCTACGAGCAGTACTTC. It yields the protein CASSLGGTSTYEQYF.

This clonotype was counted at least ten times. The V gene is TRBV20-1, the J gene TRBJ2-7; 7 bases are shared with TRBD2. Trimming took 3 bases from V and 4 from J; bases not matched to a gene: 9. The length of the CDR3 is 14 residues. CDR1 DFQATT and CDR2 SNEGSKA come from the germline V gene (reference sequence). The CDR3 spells CSARGTSVVYEQYF. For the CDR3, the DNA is TGCAGTGCTAGGGGCACTAGCGTAGTATACGAGCAGTACTTC.

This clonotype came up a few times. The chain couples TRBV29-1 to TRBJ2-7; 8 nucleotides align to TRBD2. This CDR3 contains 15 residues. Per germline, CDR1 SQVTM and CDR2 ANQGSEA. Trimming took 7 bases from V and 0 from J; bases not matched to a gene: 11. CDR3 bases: TGCAGCGCCCGACGGGGGCGGGAGGCCTCCTACGAGCAGTACTTC. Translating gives CSARRGREASYEQYF.

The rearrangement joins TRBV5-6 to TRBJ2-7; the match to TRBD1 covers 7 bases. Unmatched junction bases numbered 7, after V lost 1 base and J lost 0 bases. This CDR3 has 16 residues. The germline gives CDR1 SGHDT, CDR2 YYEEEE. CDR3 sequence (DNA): TGTGCCAGCAGCTTGCGCCTGACAGGGTTCTCCTACGAGCAGTACTTC. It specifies CASSLRLTGFSYEQYF.

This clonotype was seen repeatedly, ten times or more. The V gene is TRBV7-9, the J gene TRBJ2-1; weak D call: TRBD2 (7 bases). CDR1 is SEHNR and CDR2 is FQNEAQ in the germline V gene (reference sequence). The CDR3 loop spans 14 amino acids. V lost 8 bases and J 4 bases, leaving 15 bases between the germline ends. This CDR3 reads CASGRGGTYNEQFF. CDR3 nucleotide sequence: TGTGCCAGCGGTAGGGGGGGTACTTACAATGAGCAGTTCTTC.

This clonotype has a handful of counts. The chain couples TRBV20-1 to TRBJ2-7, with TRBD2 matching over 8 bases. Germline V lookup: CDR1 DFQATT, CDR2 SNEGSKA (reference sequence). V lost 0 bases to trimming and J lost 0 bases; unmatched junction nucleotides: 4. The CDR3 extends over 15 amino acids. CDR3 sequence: CSARDSSGSSYEQYF. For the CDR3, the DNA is TGCAGTGCTAGAGATTCCAGCGGGAGCTCCTACGAGCAGTACTTC.

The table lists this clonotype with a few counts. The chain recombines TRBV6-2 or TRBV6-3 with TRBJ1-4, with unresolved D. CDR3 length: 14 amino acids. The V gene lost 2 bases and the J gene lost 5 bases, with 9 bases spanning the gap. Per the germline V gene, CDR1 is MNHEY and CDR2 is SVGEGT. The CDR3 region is CASSYPAENEKLFF. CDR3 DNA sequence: TGTGCCAGCAGTTACCCGGCAGAAAATGAAAAACTGTTTTTT.

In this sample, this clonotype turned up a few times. CDR3 bases: TGTGCCAGCAGTTTATCCCCACCTTTATACGAGCAGTACTTC. This gives the protein CASSLSPPLYEQYF. The V call is TRBV28, the J call TRBJ2-7; D not certain. The CDR3 spans 14 residues. Trimming took 1 base from V and 4 from J, leaving 11 bases between them. Looked up from germline, CDR1 is MDHEN and CDR2 is SYDVKM.